This TCR beta chain was captured by sequencing in a study of OX40 agonist ivuxolimab in advanced cancers. Study information: Among those treated, three patients had partial responses, one with hepatocellular carcinoma and two with cutaneous melanoma.

The CDR3 is made up of 14 amino acids. The V end lost 2 bases, the J end lost 0 bases, and 5 bases lay between the germline ends. Germline-derived CDR1 and CDR2 are MNHEY and SVGAGI. The assay was immunoSEQ multiplex PCR, and TCRdb's table has in-frame clones only and misses some. Of nearly 110,000 clones listed, over 75% are singletons. Findings and limits, study-wide: Not determined was the antigen specificity of the expanded peripheral T cells.

In the case of this clone: The antigen is not known. This same CDR3 is encoded by further DNA sequences in the sample.

The chain recombines TRBV6-5 with TRBJ2-4; D call uncertain. The sequence came from an adult with an advanced solid tumor such as melanoma, head and neck, liver or kidney cancer. This sample comprised CD4+ or CD8+ T cells sorted from blood, obtained in a trial of the OX40 agonist ivuxolimab. CDR3 sequence reads: CASSYGLAKNIQYF. CDR3 sequence (DNA): TGTGCCAGCAGTTACGGGTTAGCCAAAAACATTCAGTACTTC.